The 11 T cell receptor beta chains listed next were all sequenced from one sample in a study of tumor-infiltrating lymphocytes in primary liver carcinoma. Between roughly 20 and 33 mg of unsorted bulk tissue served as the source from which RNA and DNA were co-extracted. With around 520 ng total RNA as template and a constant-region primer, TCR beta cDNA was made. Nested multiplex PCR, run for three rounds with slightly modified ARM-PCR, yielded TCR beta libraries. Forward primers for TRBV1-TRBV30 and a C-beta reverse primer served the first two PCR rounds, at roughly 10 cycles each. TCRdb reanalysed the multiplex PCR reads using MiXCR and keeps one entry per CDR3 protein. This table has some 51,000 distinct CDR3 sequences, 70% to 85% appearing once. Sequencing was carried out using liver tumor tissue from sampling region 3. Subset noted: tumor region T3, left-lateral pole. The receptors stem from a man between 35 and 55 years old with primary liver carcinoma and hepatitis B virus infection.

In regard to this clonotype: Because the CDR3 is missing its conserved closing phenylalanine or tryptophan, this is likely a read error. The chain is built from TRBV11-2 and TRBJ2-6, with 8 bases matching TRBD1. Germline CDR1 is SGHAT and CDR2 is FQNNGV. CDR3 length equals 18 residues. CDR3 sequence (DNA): TGTGCCAGCAGCCGACGGACAGGGTTTGTTTCTGGGGTCAACGTCCTGACTTAC. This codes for CASSRRTGFVSGVNVLTY.

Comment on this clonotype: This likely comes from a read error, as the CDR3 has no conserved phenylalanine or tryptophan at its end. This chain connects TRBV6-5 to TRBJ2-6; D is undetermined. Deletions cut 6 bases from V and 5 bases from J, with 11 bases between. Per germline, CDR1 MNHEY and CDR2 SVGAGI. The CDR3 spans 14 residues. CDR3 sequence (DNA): TGTGCCAGCAGAGGTAGCTCCTGGGCCAACGTCCTGACTATA. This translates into CASRGSSWANVLTI.

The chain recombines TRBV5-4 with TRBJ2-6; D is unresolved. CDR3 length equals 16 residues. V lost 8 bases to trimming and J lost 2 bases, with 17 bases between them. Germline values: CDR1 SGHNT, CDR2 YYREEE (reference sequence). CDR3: CASSPISAAGANVLTF. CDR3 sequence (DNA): TGTGCCAGTAGCCCGATTTCAGCTGCTGGGGCCAACGTCCTGACTTTC.

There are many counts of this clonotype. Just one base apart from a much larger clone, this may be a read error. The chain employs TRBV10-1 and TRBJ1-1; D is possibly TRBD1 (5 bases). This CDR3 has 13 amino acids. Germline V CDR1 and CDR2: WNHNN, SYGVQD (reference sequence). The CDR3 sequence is CASSLTENAEAFF. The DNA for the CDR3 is TGCGCCAGCAGTCTGACAGAGAACGCTGAAGCTTTCTTT.

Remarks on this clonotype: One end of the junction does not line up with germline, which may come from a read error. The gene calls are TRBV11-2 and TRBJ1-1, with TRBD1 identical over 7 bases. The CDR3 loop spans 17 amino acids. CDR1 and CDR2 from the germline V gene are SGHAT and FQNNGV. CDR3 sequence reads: CASSRMGGQRFGTEAFF. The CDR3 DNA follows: TGCGCCAGCAGTCGAATGGGGGGACAGAGGTTCGGCACTGAAGCTTTCTTT.

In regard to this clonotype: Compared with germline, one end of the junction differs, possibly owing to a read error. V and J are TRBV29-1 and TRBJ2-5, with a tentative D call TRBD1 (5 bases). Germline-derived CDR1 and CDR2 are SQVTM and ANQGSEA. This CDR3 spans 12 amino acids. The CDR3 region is CSARAGKETQYF. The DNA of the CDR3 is TGCAGCGCCAGGGCAGGCAAAGAGACTCAGTACTTC.

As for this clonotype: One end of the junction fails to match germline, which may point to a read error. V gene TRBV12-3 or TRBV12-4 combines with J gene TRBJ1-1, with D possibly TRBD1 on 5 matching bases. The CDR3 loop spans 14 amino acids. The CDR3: CTSSLRQGEVVSFF. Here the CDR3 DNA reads TGTACCAGCAGTTTACGCCAGGGAGAGGTGGTATCTTTCTTT.

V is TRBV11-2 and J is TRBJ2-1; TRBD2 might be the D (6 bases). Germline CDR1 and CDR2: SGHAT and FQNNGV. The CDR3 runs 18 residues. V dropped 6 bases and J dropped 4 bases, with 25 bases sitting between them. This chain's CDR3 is CASSFDTRRIGSYNEQFF. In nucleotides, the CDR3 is TGTGCCAGCAGTTTTGACACTAGGAGGATCGGGAGTTACAATGAGCAGTTCTTC.

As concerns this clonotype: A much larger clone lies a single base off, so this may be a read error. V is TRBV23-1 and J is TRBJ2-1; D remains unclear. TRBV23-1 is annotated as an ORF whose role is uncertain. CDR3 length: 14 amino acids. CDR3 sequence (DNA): TGCGCCAACAGTCAATTAGGCGACCACAATGAGCAGTTCTTC. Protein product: CANSQLGDHNEQFF.

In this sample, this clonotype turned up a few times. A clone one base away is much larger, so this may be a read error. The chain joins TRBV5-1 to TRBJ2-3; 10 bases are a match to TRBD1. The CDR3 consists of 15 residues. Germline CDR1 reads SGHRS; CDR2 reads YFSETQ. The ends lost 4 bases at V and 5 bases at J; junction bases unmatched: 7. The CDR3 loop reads CASSHDRGRVDTQYF. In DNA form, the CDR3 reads TGCGCCAGCAGCCATGACAGGGGGCGGGTAGATACGCAGTATTTT.

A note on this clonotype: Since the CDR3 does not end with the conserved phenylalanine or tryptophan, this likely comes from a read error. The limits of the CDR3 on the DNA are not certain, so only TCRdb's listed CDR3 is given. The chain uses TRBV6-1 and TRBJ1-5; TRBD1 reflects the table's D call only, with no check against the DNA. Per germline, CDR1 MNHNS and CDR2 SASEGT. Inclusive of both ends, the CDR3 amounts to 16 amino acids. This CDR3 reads CASSDKGELSYQPQPS.